A single sample gave rise to the 18 T cell receptor beta chains below, sequenced in a study of tumor-infiltrating lymphocytes in primary liver carcinoma. Scientists recovered RNA and DNA together from around 20-30 mg of unsorted bulk tissue. With around 520 ng total RNA as template and a constant-region primer, TCR beta cDNA was made. Three nested multiplex PCR rounds, a slightly modified ARM-PCR, produced the libraries for TCR beta. Two initial PCR rounds of around 9 cycles each paired TRBV1-TRBV30 forward primers with a C-beta reverse primer. One entry per CDR3 protein, called by TCRdb with MiXCR from the multiplex PCR reads. The table includes about 200,000 distinct CDR3 sequences, 70% to 90% detected once. The sequenced sample consisted of tumor tissue from primary liver carcinoma. These receptors were collected from a man in his forties or fifties with primary liver carcinoma and hepatitis B virus infection.

As to this clonotype: This may arise from a read error, as a much more abundant clone is one base away. The gene calls are TRBV2 and TRBJ2-1; maybe TRBD2 (5 bases). Germline loops: CDR1 SNHLY, CDR2 FYNNEI. The CDR3 sequence is 14 residues long. This CDR3 is CVSSGLASYNEQFF. Here the CDR3 DNA reads TGTGTCAGCAGTGGTTTAGCGTCTTACAATGAGCAGTTCTTC. Based on the CDR3 plus reference TRBV2 and TRBJ2-1, the full variable domain is EPEVTQTPSHQVTQMGQEVILRCVPISNHLYFYWYRQILGQKVEFLVSFYNNEISEKSEIFDDQFSVERPDGSNFTLKIRSTKLEDSAMYFCVSSGLASYNEQFFGPGTRLTVL.

A word on this clonotype: A read error may produce the germline difference seen at one junction end. The V gene is TRBV29-1, the J gene TRBJ1-2, with 7 bases matching TRBD1. The germline V gene encodes CDR1 SQVTM and CDR2 ANQGSEA. CDR3 length equals 13 residues. The CDR3 DNA follows: TGCAGCATCCGATCAGGGGGTGCCTATGGCCACACCTTC. Protein: CSIRSGGAYGHTF.

The J gene is TRBJ2-7, the V gene TRBV7-9; D not resolved. The CDR3 length is 12 residues. Trimming removed 5 bases from V and 5 bases from J, with 10 bases in between. Germline V CDR1 and CDR2: SEHNR, FQNEAQ (reference sequence). The CDR3, as DNA: TGTGCCAGCAGCCAGGTACAGAACGAGCAGTACTTC. Its protein is CASSQVQNEQYF.

This clonotype was seen just once. V is TRBV6-1 and J is TRBJ2-1; D is unresolved. V gave up 1 base and J gave up 4 bases, with 11 bases separating them. The CDR3 is 15 amino acids. Germline CDR1 and CDR2: MNHNS and SASEGT. The CDR3 DNA follows: TGTGCCAGCAGTGAAGAAACGTGTGGATACAATGAGCAGTTCTTC. As protein: CASSEETCGYNEQFF.

The rearrangement uses TRBV29-1 and TRBJ1-2, with D possibly matching TRBD1 (5 bases). Trimming took 4 bases from V and 10 from J, leaving 19 bases between them. Per germline, CDR1 SQVTM and CDR2 ANQGSEA. The CDR3 contains 13 residues. The CDR3 here is CSVGPTKGFDYTF. CDR3 coding DNA: TGCAGCGTTGGGCCTACTAAGGGGTTTGACTACACCTTC.

Concerning this clonotype itself: A much larger clone differs by one base, so this may be a read error. This chain links TRBV6-4 with TRBJ1-1; D may be TRBD1 (5 bases). V was trimmed by 2 bases and J by 12 bases, leaving 16 bases between them. CDR1 is MRHNA and CDR2 is SNTAGT in the germline V gene. The CDR3 has 13 residues. The CDR3 bases are TGTGCCAGCAGTGACGGTGCTGGGGGGTCGACTTTCTTT. Translated, it gives CASSDGAGGSTFF.

Worth noting for this clonotype: As the CDR3 is not closed by the conserved phenylalanine or tryptophan, this likely results from a read error. The V call is TRBV6-2 or TRBV6-3, the J call TRBJ2-5; D gene unclear. Between the trimmed V and J ends, which lost 4 bases and 0 bases, there was a span of 21 bases. CDR1 MNHEY and CDR2 SVGEGT come from the germline V gene. The CDR3 totals 18 residues. The CDR3 DNA reads TGTGCCAGCAGTTCCCACGCTCCGGACCTCCTGTACCAAGAGACCCAGTACTGC. Amino acids: CASSSHAPDLLYQETQYC.

By sample share, this clonotype is large (0.1 to 1%). The chain joins TRBV11-2 to TRBJ2-5; D possibly matches TRBD1 or TRBD2 (5 bases each). V lost 5 bases and J lost 5, with 27 bases in between. Germline lookup yields CDR1 SGHAT and CDR2 FQNNGV. The CDR3 spans 18 residues. The CDR3: CASSPSSIQGTGRETQYF. Written as DNA, the CDR3 is TGTGCCAGCAGCCCTAGCTCAATCCAGGGTACTGGGCGGGAGACCCAGTACTTC.

This clonotype was seen only a few times. The junction shows a germline mismatch at one end, possibly a read error. The rearrangement joins TRBV11-1 to TRBJ2-7, with 8 positions matching TRBD1. This CDR3 contains 13 residues. Germline V gene lookup returns CDR1 SGHAT and CDR2 FQDESV (reference sequence). The CDR3 reads CVNRGKRSYEQYF. CDR3 coding DNA: TGTGTCAACAGGGGGAAGCGATCCTACGAACAGTACTTC.

This chain connects TRBV6-2 or TRBV6-3 to TRBJ1-2; tentative D call: TRBD1 (6 bases). The CDR3 is 14 amino acids. V gave up 6 bases and J gave up 11 bases, with 22 bases separating them. The germline CDR1 and CDR2 sequences are MNHEY and SVGEGT. CDR3 DNA sequence: TGTGCCAGCAGAGCCTCGACAGGCCTGGGGGGTTACACCTTC. As protein: CASRASTGLGGYTF.

There are many counts of this clonotype. The chain uses TRBV6-4 and TRBJ2-5; 12 bases agree with TRBD2. This CDR3 spans 15 amino acids. The germline gives CDR1 MRHNA, CDR2 SNTAGT. The J segment lost 3 bases and the V segment lost 9 bases, leaving 8 bases of the junction unmatched. The CDR3: CASDRTSGTEETQYF. The CDR3 DNA reads TGTGCCAGTGACAGGACTAGCGGGACGGAAGAGACCCAGTACTTC.

On this clonotype itself: A much larger clonotype is one base distant, so this may be a read error. The genes are TRBV28 and TRBJ2-7, with D possibly matching TRBD1 (5 bases). The CDR3 is 14 residues long. Looked up from germline, CDR1 is MDHEN and CDR2 is SYDVKM. Here the CDR3 DNA reads TGTGCCAGCGTGACTGGGGCATTAAACTACGAGCACTACTTC. It specifies CASVTGALNYEHYF. Together with reference TRBV28 and TRBJ2-7, the CDR3 gives the full variable domain: DVKVTQSSRYLVKRTGEKVFLECVQDMDHENMFWYRQDPGLGLRLIYFSYDVKMKEKGDIPEGYSVSREKKERFSLILESASTNQTSMYLCASVTGALNYEHYFGPGTRLTVT.

Comments on this clonotype: One end of the junction varies from germline; a read error may be responsible. This chain uses TRBV4-3 with TRBJ1-1; tentative D call: TRBD1 (6 bases). The length of the CDR3 is 13 residues. Per the germline V gene, CDR1 is LGHNA and CDR2 is YSLEER. CDR3 bases: TGCGCCAGTAGCCAAGGGGGGATCACTGAAGCTTTCTTT. Its protein is CASSQGGITEAFF.

In the case of this clonotype: A junction end diverges from the germline sequence, so it may reflect a read error. This chain's CDR3 is CSVVGSVESHYF. CDR3 nucleotides: TGCAGCGTTGTAGGCTCCGTGGAATCCCACTACTTC. The chain couples TRBV29-1 to TRBJ2-5; D remains ambiguous. Germline V gene data show CDR1 as SQVTM and CDR2 as ANQGSEA. The CDR3 sequence is 12 residues long.

This clonotype was picked up a small number of times. V usage is TRBV29-1 and J usage is TRBJ2-7; the match to TRBD2 covers 7 bases. CDR1 and CDR2 from the germline V gene are SQVTM and ANQGSEA. The CDR3 extends over 13 amino acids. The DNA of the CDR3 is TGCAATGTTGAATGGCAGGGAGGGTACGAGCAGTACTTC. Translating it yields CNVEWQGGYEQYF.

Regarding this clonotype: In this CDR3 the conserved last residue, phenylalanine or tryptophan, is missing, so a read error is likely. The chain uses TRBV11-2 and TRBJ2-7; 10 nucleotides align to TRBD2. This CDR3 has 15 amino acids. The junction had 8 bases not matched to a gene; V was cut back by 2 bases and J by 7 bases. From germline, CDR1 is SGHAT and CDR2 FQNNGV. The CDR3 DNA reads TGTGCCAGCAGCTTAACTCTAGCGGGGGCTAGTGAGCAGTACTCC. Amino acid sequence: CASSLTLAGASEQYS.

Turning to this clonotype: Sequence at one end of the junction differs from germline and may be a read error. The chain couples TRBV29-1 to TRBJ2-2; tentative D call: TRBD2 (5 bases). CDR3 size: 15 residues. Germline V lookup: CDR1 SQVTM, CDR2 ANQGSEA. The CDR3 DNA reads as TGCAGCGTTGTTCTAGTGGGAGACTTCACCGGGGAGCTATTTTTT. Translated, it gives CSVVLVGDFTGELFF.

Of note for this clonotype: A read error may account for a junction end that differs from germline. V is TRBV6-6 and J is TRBJ1-2; 9 bases match TRBD1. This CDR3 has 17 residues. From germline, CDR1 is MNHNY and CDR2 SVGAGI (reference sequence). In nucleotides, the CDR3 is TGTGTCAGCAGGGGCCCCTACAGGGGGCAGGGCAACTATGGCTACACCTTC. Translating it yields CVSRGPYRGQGNYGYTF.